The 19 T cell receptor beta chains below were found in one sample sequenced in a study of cytomegalovirus exposure and HLA in healthy donors. Clones were sequenced by immunoSEQ multiplex PCR, and TCRdb holds only the in-frame ones, with some missing. The table lists roughly 90,000 clones, under 95% of them singletons. The sequenced material came from PBMCs. All receptors come from a woman aged 25 to 45 in good health and CMV-seropositive.

The gene calls are TRBV12-5 and TRBJ2-3; D is uncertain. This CDR3 region has 14 residues. Germline CDR1 reads LGHNT; CDR2 reads FRNRAP. The V and J ends lost 1 base and 2 bases respectively, with 7 bases between them. The CDR3 DNA follows: TGTGCTAGTGGTTTGGACGGGTTCACAGATACGCAGTATTTT. Protein: CASGLDGFTDTQYF.

This chain uses TRBV7-9 with TRBJ2-3, with a possible D match to TRBD1 (5 bases). V shed 2 bases and J shed 4 bases, with 10 bases lying between them. Per germline, CDR1 SEHNR and CDR2 FQNEAQ (reference sequence). The CDR3 consists of 14 residues. The CDR3 nucleotides read TGTGCCAGCAGCTTACTGGGGCTCGCAGATACGCAGTATTTT. It specifies CASSLLGLADTQYF.

The V gene is TRBV9, the J gene TRBJ1-1; possibly TRBD1 for D (5 bases). V was trimmed by 0 bases and J by 1 base, leaving 10 bases between them. CDR1 and CDR2 (germline): SGDLS, YYNGEE. The CDR3 loop spans 15 amino acids. DNA of the CDR3: TGTGCCAGCAGCGTAGTCGGGGGACCGAACACTGAAGCTTTCTTT. It specifies CASSVVGGPNTEAFF.

The chain combines TRBV28 with TRBJ1-5, with 10 positions matching TRBD1. CDR3 length: 22 amino acids. Trimming took 5 bases from V and 2 from J; bases not matched to a gene: 24. Germline-derived CDR1 and CDR2 are MDHEN and SYDVKM. The DNA for the CDR3 is TGTGCCAGCAGTACGGGACAGGGGTCGGGGATCGTATCCTTGAATCGCAATCAGCCCCAGCATTTT. Translating it yields CASSTGQGSGIVSLNRNQPQHF. The full variable domain, completed using reference TRBV28 and TRBJ1-5, is DVKVTQSSRYLVKRTGEKVFLECVQDMDHENMFWYRQDPGLGLRLIYFSYDVKMKEKGDIPEGYSVSREKKERFSLILESASTNQTSMYLCASSTGQGSGIVSLNRNQPQHFGDGTRLSIL.

The rearrangement uses TRBV7-9 and TRBJ2-5; TRBD2 might be the D (5 bases). The CDR3 spans 13 residues. V was shortened by 5 bases and J by 3 bases, with 10 bases between the two germline ends. The germline V gene encodes CDR1 SEHNR and CDR2 FQNEAQ (reference sequence). CDR3 region: CASSPAGEETQYF. Written as DNA, the CDR3 is TGTGCCAGCAGCCCCGCGGGCGAAGAGACCCAGTACTTC.

The J gene is TRBJ2-1, the V gene TRBV11-2; D is unresolved. The length of the CDR3 is 13 residues. Trimming pared 2 bases from V and 9 bases from J, leaving 11 bases between. Looked up from germline, CDR1 is SGHAT and CDR2 is FQNNGV. The CDR3 nucleotides are TGTGCCAGCAGCTTAAGAGAGGTCGGTGAGCAGTTCTTC. This gives the protein CASSLREVGEQFF.

The chain is built from TRBV11-3 and TRBJ2-1; D might be TRBD1 (6 bases). This CDR3 has 14 amino acids. Trimming removed 5 bases from V and 6 bases from J, with 14 bases in between. The germline V gene encodes CDR1 SGHNT and CDR2 YENEEA. The CDR3 loop reads CASSHSRGSNEQFF. For the CDR3, the DNA is TGTGCCAGCAGCCACAGCAGGGGTAGCAATGAGCAGTTCTTC.

The V call is TRBV21-1, the J call TRBJ1-3; the D call TRBD1 from the table was never checked on the DNA. TRBV21-1 is shown as a pseudogene. The CDR3 covers 13 residues. The CDR3 region has the DNA TGTGCCACCGCAAGATACAGGGGAAACACCATATATTTT. Amino acids: CATARYRGNTIYF.

The chain combines TRBV9 with TRBJ2-5, with TRBD2 matching over 7 bases. Germline V gene sequence: CDR1 SGDLS, CDR2 YYNGEE. This CDR3 region has 15 residues. With V trimmed by 4 bases and J by 4 bases, 10 bases remained unmatched. CDR3 protein: CASSPRLAGGETQYF. CDR3 coding DNA: TGTGCCAGCAGCCCCAGACTAGCAGGAGGAGAGACCCAGTACTTC.

The J gene is TRBJ2-3, the V gene TRBV7-9, with 9 bases that match TRBD2. Germline values: CDR1 SEHNR, CDR2 FQNEAQ (reference sequence). The CDR3 runs 18 residues. Germline trimming cut 1 base from V and 3 bases from J; bases unmatched to any gene: 11. Here the CDR3 DNA reads TGTGCCAGCAGCTTAGTGATTGGTGCGGGAGGGGCTACAGATACGCAGTATTTT. This codes for CASSLVIGAGGATDTQYF.

This chain links TRBV7-3 with TRBJ2-7; 8 nucleotides match TRBD1. CDR1 is SGHTA and CDR2 is FQGTGA in the germline V gene. Trimming cost V 5 bases and J 0 bases; bases outside gene matches: 6. The CDR3 runs 15 residues. CDR3 loop: CASSRAGTGSYEQYF. CDR3 in DNA: TGTGCCAGCAGCCGAGCCGGGACAGGCTCCTACGAGCAGTACTTC.

This chain links TRBV9 with TRBJ2-7; D might be TRBD1 (5 bases). CDR1 is SGDLS, CDR2 YYNGEE, per germline. The CDR3 spans 15 residues. The ends were cut back, 4 bases at V and 2 bases at J, with 16 bases in the middle. CDR3 sequence reads: CASSSRAGHAYEQYF. CDR3 coding DNA: TGTGCCAGCAGCAGCCGCGCCGGACACGCCTACGAGCAGTACTTC.

The rearrangement links TRBV18 to TRBJ1-1, with D unresolved. V lost 8 bases and J lost 6, with 7 bases in between. Per the germline V gene, CDR1 is KGHSH and CDR2 is LQKENI. The CDR3 runs to 10 residues. CDR3 bases: TGTGCCAGCGGCGGTTCTGAAGCTTTCTTT. Translation: CASGGSEAFF. The whole variable domain, remainder taken from reference TRBV18 and TRBJ1-1, is NAGVMQNPRHLVRRRGQEARLRCSPMKGHSHVYWYRQLPEEGLKFMVYLQKENIIDESGMPKERFSAEFPKEGPSILRIQQVVRGDSAAYFCASGGSEAFFGQGTRLTVV.

For the CDR3, the DNA is TGTGCCAGCAGCCCCTGCGGGGCAGACAATGAGCAGTTCTTC. Translating it yields CASSPCGADNEQFF. The chain is built from TRBV21-1 and TRBJ2-1; TRBD2 reflects the table's D call only, with no check against the DNA. TRBV21-1 has pseudogene status. This CDR3 contains 14 residues.

The CDR3 region is CAWGRGADNEKLFF. The CDR3 coding sequence is TGTGCCTGGGGGAGGGGGGCAGATAATGAAAAACTGTTTTTT. V gene TRBV30 combines with J gene TRBJ1-4; maybe TRBD1 (6 bases). V lost 5 bases and J lost 4, with 14 bases in between. The germline V gene has CDR1 GTSNPN and CDR2 SVGIG (reference sequence). The length of the CDR3 is 14 residues.

The chain has TRBV4-3 and TRBJ2-1; 12 bases are shared with TRBD2. Germline loops: CDR1 LGHNA, CDR2 YSLEER. The CDR3 covers 16 residues. V gave up 3 bases and J gave up 4 bases; unmatched junction bases: 4. CDR3 DNA sequence: TGCGCCAGCAGCCAGGGACTAGCGGGCGGGTACAATGAGCAGTTCTTC. It codes for CASSQGLAGGYNEQFF.

This clone has just one count. The chain combines TRBV4-3 with TRBJ2-3, with D possibly matching TRBD2 (6 bases). V lost 8 bases and J lost 2, with 17 bases in between. In germline, CDR1 is LGHNA, CDR2 YSLEER. This CDR3 contains 15 residues. CDR3 sequence reads: CASGLKAGPTDTQYF. DNA of the CDR3: TGCGCCAGCGGGTTAAAAGCGGGTCCCACAGATACGCAGTATTTT.

The chain has TRBV10-3 and TRBJ1-3, with 7 positions matching TRBD1. The CDR3 runs 12 residues. Germline V lookup: CDR1 ENHRY, CDR2 SYGVKD. Trimming took 4 bases from V and 16 from J; bases not matched to a gene: 10. For the CDR3, the DNA is TGTGCCATCAGTGGATCCCAGACAGGGTTTTATTTT. As protein: CAISGSQTGFYF.

The rearrangement uses TRBV30 and TRBJ1-5; maybe TRBD1 (6 bases). Trimming stripped 2 bases from V and 9 bases from J, with 20 bases between. Germline-derived CDR1 and CDR2 are GTSNPN and SVGIG (reference sequence). This CDR3 is 15 amino acids long. DNA of the CDR3: TGTGCCTGGAGTCTCCCACAGGGTCCCCTCGGGCCCCAGCATTTT. The encoded protein is CAWSLPQGPLGPQHF.